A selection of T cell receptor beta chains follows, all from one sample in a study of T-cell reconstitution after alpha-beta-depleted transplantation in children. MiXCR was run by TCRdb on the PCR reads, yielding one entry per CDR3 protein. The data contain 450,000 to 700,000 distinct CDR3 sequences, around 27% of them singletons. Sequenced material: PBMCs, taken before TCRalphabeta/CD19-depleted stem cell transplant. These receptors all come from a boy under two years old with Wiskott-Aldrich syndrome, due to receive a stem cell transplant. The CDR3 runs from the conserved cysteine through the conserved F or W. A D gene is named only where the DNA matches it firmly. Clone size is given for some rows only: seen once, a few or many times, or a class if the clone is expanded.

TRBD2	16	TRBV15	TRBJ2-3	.	TGTGCCACCAGCAGAGGCGGGAGGGCGTGGATAGATACGCAGTATTTT	CATSRGGRAWIDTQYF
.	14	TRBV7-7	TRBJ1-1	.	TGTGCCAGCAGCCCAGGGCTTTGGAACACTGAAGCTTTCTTT	CASSPGLWNTEAFF
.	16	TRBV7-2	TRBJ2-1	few	TGTGCCAGCAGCTTACGACGGGGCCAGCAATACAATGAGCAGTTCTTC	CASSLRRGQQYNEQFF
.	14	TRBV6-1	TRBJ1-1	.	TGTGCCAGCAGAAAAGAACAGATGAACACTGAAGCTTTCTTT	CASRKEQMNTEAFF
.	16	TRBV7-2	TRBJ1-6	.	TGTGCCAGCAGCTTGGCCGGGGCTGGAGCTCGGAAGACCCTCCACTTT	CASSLAGAGARKTLHF
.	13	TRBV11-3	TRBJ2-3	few	TGTGCCAGCAGCTTAGATCCGGAGGATACGCAGTATTTT	CASSLDPEDTQYF
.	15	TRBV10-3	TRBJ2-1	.	TGTGCCATCGGCCTCGGTACCCGGCTAGGGAGTGAGCAGTTCTTC	CAIGLGTRLGSEQFF
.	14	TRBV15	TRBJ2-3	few	TGTGCCACCAGCAGGGTCAGGGGAACAGATACGCAGTATTTT	CATSRVRGTDTQYF
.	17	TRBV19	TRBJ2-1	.	TGTGCCAGTAGTATAGGGGGTTGGGACAACATACCCAATGAGCAGTTCTTC	CASSIGGWDNIPNEQFF
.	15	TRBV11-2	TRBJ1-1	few	TGTGCCAGCAGCTTAGGGCTGTTGATGAACACTGAAGCTTTCTTT	CASSLGLLMNTEAFF
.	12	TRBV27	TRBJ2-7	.	TGTGCCGGGCTGGGGATAGCGTACGAGCAGTACTTC	CAGLGIAYEQYF
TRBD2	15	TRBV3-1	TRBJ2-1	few	TGTGCCAGCAGCCAACGACTAGCGGGAGATAGTGAGCAGTTCTTC	CASSQRLAGDSEQFF
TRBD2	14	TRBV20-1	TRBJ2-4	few	TGCAGTGCTATGGGGGAGGGTCCCAAAAACATTCAGTACTTC	CSAMGEGPKNIQYF
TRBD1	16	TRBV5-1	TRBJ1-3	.	TGCGCCAGCAGCTTGGCCGGGACAGGGTTCGGAAACACCATATATTTT	CASSLAGTGFGNTIYF
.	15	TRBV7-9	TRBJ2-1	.	TGTGCCAGCAGCTTAGAGGGAGGACCTTACAATGAGCAGTTCTTC	CASSLEGGPYNEQFF
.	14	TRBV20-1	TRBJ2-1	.	TGCAGTGCTAGTAGGCAGGGGTCGTACAATGAGCAGTTCTTC	CSASRQGSYNEQFF
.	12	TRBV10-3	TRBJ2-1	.	TGTGCCATCGCTGGGACCGCTGTTGAGCAGTTCTTC	CAIAGTAVEQFF
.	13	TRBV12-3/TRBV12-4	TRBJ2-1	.	TGTGCCAGCAGTTCAGTGGGGGCGAATGAGCAGTTCTTC	CASSSVGANEQFF
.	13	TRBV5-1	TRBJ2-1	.	TGCGCCAGCAGCTTTGACAGGCTTAATGAGCAGTTCTTC	CASSFDRLNEQFF